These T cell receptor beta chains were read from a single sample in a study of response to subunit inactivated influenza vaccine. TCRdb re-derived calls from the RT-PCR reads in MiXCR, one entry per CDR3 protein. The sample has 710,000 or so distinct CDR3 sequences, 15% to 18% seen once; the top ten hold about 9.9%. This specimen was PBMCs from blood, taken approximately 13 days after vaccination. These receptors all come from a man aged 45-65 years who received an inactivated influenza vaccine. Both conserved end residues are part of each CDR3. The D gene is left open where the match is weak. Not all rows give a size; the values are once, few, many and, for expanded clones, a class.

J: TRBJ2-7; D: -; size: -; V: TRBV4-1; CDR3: CASSPELTYEQYF; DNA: TGCGCCAGCAGCCCCGAGTTGACCTACGAGCAGTACTTC
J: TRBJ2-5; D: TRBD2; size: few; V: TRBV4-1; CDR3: CASSQRFMRGLAGVINQETQYF; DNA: TGCGCCAGCAGCCAAAGGTTCATGAGGGGGCTAGCGGGGGTAATCAACCAAGAGACCCAGTACTTC
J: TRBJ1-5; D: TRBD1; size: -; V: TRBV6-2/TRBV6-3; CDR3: CASSYGFDRGIRPQHF; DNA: TGTGCCAGCAGTTACGGCTTCGACAGGGGGATACGGCCCCAGCATTTT
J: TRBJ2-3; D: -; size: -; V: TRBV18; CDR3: CASSPLTTTDTQYF; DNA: TGTGCCAGCTCACCCCTCACGACCACAGATACGCAGTATTTT
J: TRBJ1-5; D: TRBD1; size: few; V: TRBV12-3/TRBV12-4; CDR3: CASSGQGGNQPQHF; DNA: TGTGCCAGCAGTGGACAGGGGGGGAATCAGCCCCAGCATTTT
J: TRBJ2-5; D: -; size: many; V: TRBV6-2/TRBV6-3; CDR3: CASTLGSGETQYF; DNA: TGTGCCAGCACCCTTGGTTCCGGGGAGACCCAGTACTTC
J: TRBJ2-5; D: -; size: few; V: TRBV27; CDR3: CASSPRRSQETQYF; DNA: TGTGCCAGCAGTCCACGACGGTCCCAAGAGACCCAGTACTTC
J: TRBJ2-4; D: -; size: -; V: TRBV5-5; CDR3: CASSLWSGVDIQYF; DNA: TGTGCCAGCAGCTTGTGGTCAGGGGTAGACATTCAGTACTTC
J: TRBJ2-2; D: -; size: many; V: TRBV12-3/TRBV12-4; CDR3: CASSWVSGGELFF; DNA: TGTGCCAGCAGTTGGGTCTCCGGTGGGGAGCTGTTTTTT
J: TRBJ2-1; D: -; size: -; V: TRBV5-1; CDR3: CASSLSSAEINEQFF; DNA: TGCGCCAGCAGCTTGTCTAGCGCAGAGATCAATGAGCAGTTCTTC
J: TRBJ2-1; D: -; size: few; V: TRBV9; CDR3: CASSVVGRATYNEQFF; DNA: TGTGCCAGCAGCGTAGTAGGCAGGGCCACCTACAATGAGCAGTTCTTC
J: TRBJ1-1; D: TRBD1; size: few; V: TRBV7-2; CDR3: CASGTPRTGGQSEAFF; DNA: TGTGCCAGCGGGACGCCCCGGACAGGGGGCCAGTCTGAAGCTTTCTTT
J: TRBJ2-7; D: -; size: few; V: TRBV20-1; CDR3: CSARDWYEQYF; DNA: TGCAGTGCTAGAGACTGGTACGAGCAGTACTTC
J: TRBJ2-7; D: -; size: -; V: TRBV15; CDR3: CATSRDFGYEQYF; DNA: TGTGCCACCAGCAGAGATTTCGGCTACGAGCAGTACTTC
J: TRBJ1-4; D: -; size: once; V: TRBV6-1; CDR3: CASRETGREKLFF; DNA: TGTGCCAGCAGGGAAACAGGGAGAGAAAAACTGTTTTTT
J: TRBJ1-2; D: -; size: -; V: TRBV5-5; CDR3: CASSLVHRRGYTF; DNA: TGTGCCAGCAGCTTGGTACACCGAAGGGGCTACACCTTC
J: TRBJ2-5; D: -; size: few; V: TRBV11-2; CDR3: CASSFAQQETQYF; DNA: TGTGCCAGCAGCTTCGCCCAACAAGAGACCCAGTACTTC
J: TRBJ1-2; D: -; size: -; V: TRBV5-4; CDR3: CASSADRGLGYTF; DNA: TGTGCCAGCAGCGCGGACAGAGGACTAGGCTACACCTTC
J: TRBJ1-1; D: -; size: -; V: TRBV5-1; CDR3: CASSLGGKGTEAFF; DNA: TGCGCCAGCAGCTTGGGAGGTAAGGGCACTGAAGCTTTCTTT
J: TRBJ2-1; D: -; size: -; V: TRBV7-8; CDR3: CASSLRGSANSYNEQFF; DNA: TGTGCCAGCAGCTTACGGGGCTCGGCCAACTCCTACAATGAGCAGTTCTTC
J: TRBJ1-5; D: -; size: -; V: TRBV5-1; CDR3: CASSLSGDNQPQHF; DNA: TGCGCCAGCAGCTTGTCGGGGGACAATCAGCCCCAGCATTTT
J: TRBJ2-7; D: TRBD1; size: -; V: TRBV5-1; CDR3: CASSGGTGATYEQYF; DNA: TGCGCCAGCAGCGGTGGGACAGGGGCAACCTACGAGCAGTACTTC
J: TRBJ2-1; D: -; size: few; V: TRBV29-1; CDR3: CSVERRESYNEQFF; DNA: TGCAGCGTTGAAAGGCGGGAATCCTACAATGAGCAGTTCTTC
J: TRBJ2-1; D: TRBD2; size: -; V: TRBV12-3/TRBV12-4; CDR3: CASSLPYRLATIDNEQFF; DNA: TGTGCCAGCAGTTTGCCCTATAGACTAGCAACAATTGACAATGAGCAGTTCTTC
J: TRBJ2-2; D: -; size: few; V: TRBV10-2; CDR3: CASSHAGPPGTGELFF; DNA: TGCGCCAGCAGCCACGCAGGGCCCCCTGGCACCGGGGAGCTGTTTTTT
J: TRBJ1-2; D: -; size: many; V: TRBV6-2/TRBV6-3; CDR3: CASSYTAAGGYTF; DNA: TGTGCCAGCAGTTACACGGCAGCCGGAGGCTACACCTTC
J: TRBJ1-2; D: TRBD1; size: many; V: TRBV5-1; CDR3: CASSVDRDYGYTF; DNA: TGCGCCAGCAGCGTCGACAGGGACTATGGCTACACCTTC
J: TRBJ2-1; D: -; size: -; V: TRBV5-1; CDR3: CASSSLDSNEQFF; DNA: TGCGCCAGCAGCTCCCTAGATAGCAATGAGCAGTTCTTC
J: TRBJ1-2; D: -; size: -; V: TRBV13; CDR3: CASSLGLREGGALVYGYTF; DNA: TGTGCCAGCAGCTTAGGACTCAGAGAAGGGGGAGCTCTGGTCTATGGCTACACCTTC
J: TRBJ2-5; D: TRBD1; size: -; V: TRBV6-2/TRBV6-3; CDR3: CASSYSAGGVQETQYF; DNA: TGTGCCAGCAGTTACTCTGCAGGGGGAGTACAAGAGACCCAGTACTTC
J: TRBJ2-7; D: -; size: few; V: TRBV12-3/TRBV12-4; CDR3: CASSWARTEQYF; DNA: TGTGCCAGCAGTTGGGCGCGGACCGAGCAGTACTTC
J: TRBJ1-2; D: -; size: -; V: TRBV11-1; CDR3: CASSLLNVDRANYGYTF; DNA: TGTGCCAGCAGCTTATTAAACGTGGACAGAGCTAACTATGGCTACACCTTC
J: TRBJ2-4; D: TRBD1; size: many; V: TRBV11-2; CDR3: CASSRMGFWTGENIQYF; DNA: TGTGCCAGCAGTCGAATGGGGTTTTGGACAGGGGAAAACATTCAGTACTTC
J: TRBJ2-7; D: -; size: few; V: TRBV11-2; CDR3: CASSRLRGRSSYEQYF; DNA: TGTGCCAGCAGCCGACTACGGGGCAGGAGCTCCTACGAGCAGTACTTC
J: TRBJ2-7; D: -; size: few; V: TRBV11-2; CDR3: CASSHRQLGGSYEQYF; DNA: TGTGCCAGCAGCCATCGACAGCTCGGAGGCTCCTACGAGCAGTACTTC
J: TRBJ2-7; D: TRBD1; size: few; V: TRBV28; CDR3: CASSSSRTGASYEQYF; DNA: TGTGCCAGCAGTTCCTCTAGGACAGGGGCCTCCTACGAGCAGTACTTC
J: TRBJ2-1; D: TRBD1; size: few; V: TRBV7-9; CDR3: CASSVGQGAWNEQFF; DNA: TGTGCCAGCAGCGTCGGACAGGGGGCGTGGAATGAGCAGTTCTTC
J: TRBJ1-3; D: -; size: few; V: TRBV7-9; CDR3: CASSRGFENTIYF; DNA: TGTGCCAGCAGCCGAGGGTTTGAAAACACCATATATTTT
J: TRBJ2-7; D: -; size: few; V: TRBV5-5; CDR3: CASSSRTGPYEQYF; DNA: TGTGCCAGCAGCTCTCGGACGGGGCCCTACGAGCAGTACTTC
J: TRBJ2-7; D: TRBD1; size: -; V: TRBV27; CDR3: CASSVQTGGSYEQYF; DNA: TGTGCCAGCAGTGTACAGACAGGGGGCTCCTACGAGCAGTACTTC
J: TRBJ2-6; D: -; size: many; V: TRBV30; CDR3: CAWSTLYRTTSGANVLTF; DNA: TGTGCCTGGAGTACCCTCTACAGGACGACCTCTGGGGCCAACGTCCTGACTTTC
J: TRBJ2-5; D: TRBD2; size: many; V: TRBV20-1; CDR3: CSARLAEQETQYF; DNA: TGCAGTGCTAGACTAGCGGAACAAGAGACCCAGTACTTC
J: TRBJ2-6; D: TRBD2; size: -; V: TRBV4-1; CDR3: CASSQEEPSVTSGSGANVLTF; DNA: TGCGCCAGCAGCCAAGAAGAGCCCTCCGTAACTAGCGGCTCTGGGGCCAACGTCCTGACTTTC
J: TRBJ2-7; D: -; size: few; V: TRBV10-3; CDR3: CAISVSGSGVEQYF; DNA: TGTGCCATCAGTGTGTCCGGGAGCGGAGTCGAGCAGTACTTC
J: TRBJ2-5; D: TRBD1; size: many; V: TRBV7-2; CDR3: CASSPQTGMGETQYF; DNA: TGTGCCAGCAGCCCGCAGACAGGGATGGGGGAGACCCAGTACTTC
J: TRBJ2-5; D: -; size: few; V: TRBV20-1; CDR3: CSARDPAGETQYF; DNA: TGCAGTGCTAGAGATCCGGCGGGCGAGACCCAGTACTTC
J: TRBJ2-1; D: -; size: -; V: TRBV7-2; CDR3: CASSQSLDGERFF; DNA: TGTGCCAGCAGCCAGAGTCTCGACGGAGAAAGGTTCTTC
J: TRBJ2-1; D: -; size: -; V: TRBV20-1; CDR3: CSAIQTRGGLNEQFF; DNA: TGCAGTGCCATCCAGACTAGAGGGGGATTGAATGAGCAGTTCTTC
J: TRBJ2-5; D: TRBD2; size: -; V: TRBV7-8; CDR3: CASSLGGLAGVETQYF; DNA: TGTGCCAGCAGCTTAGGAGGGCTAGCGGGAGTAGAGACCCAGTACTTC
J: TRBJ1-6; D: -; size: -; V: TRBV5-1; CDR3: CASSPRPSGDSPLHF; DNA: TGCGCCAGCAGCCCGCGGCCCTCAGGGGATTCACCCCTCCACTTT
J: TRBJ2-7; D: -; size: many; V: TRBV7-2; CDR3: CASSLAATYEQYF; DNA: TGTGCCAGCAGCTTAGCGGCTACCTACGAGCAGTACTTC
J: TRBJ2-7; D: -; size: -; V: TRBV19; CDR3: CASSMGNSYEQYF; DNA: TGTGCCAGTAGTATGGGTAACTCCTACGAGCAGTACTTC
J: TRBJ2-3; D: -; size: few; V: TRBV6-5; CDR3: CASSFKTDSSTDTQYF; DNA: TGTGCCAGCAGTTTCAAGACAGACTCTAGCACAGATACGCAGTATTTT
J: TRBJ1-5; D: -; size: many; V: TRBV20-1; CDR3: CSAWTGKRNQPQHF; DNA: TGCAGTGCGTGGACCGGGAAGAGGAATCAGCCCCAGCATTTT
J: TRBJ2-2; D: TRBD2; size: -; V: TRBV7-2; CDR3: CASSGSGRQYAGELFF; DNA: TGTGCCAGCAGCGGTAGCGGGAGGCAATATGCCGGGGAGCTGTTTTTT
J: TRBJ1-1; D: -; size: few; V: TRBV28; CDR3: CASSLAGPPTEAFF; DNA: TGTGCCAGCAGTTTAGCAGGGCCCCCCACTGAAGCTTTCTTT
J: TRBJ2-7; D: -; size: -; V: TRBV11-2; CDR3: CASSPQHRAGRGEQYF; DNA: TGTGCCAGCAGCCCGCAGCATAGGGCTGGTCGTGGCGAGCAGTACTTC
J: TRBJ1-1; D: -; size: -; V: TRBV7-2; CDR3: CASSPLTGVAQAFF; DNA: TGTGCCAGCAGCCCCCTTACAGGCGTGGCACAAGCTTTCTTT
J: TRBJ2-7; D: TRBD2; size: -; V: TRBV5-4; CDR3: CASSVGLAGTYEQYF; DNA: TGTGCCAGCAGCGTGGGACTAGCGGGGACCTACGAGCAGTACTTC